This T cell receptor (beta chain) is drawn from a study of blood T cell repertoires in COVID-19. Overall study: Collection of acute and convalescent COVID-19 samples took place in the United States, Italy and Spain.

Libraries were prepared by immunoSEQ multiplex PCR; TCRdb keeps only in-frame clonotypes and omits some of them. The table lists roughly 230,000 clones, more than 70% of them singletons, with 3% to 4% in the top ten. Losses at the gene ends were 3 bases for V and 2 bases for J; bases not matched to a gene: 11. This CDR3 is built from 17 residues. The V gene's germline CDR1 is SGHVS and CDR2 FQNEAQ. Specimen: peripheral blood. This TCR derives from a woman of 80 years or more with acute or convalescent COVID-19. The V gene is TRBV7-8, the J gene TRBJ1-2; 8 bases map to TRBD1. CDR3 loop: CASSFIGAGGKNYGYTF. The CDR3 nucleotides read TGTGCCAGCAGCTTCATAGGGGCAGGGGGCAAAAACTATGGCTACACCTTC.